The clone carrying this T cell receptor (beta chain) was detected only a few times. Its antigen is still unknown. This sample was taken from a study of T cells after yellow fever vaccination. V trimming: 0 bases; J trimming: 6 bases; junction bases outside the gene matches: 9. CDR3 length: 17 residues. Germline-derived CDR1 and CDR2 are SGDLS and YYNGEE. General observations from the study: Most primary-vaccination clones reappeared after the booster (about 97% CD4, about 88% CD8). It was a weaker secondary response, yet one that peaked faster, at day 5 versus 15. CD4 and CD8 compartments shared a small share of clonotypes, likely from convergent recombination.

It was through 5'RACE template switching that TCR cDNA was made, with a universal primer site and UMIs added. From the 5' RACE reads, TCRdb called clonotypes with MiXCR, one entry per CDR3 protein. The top ten hold less than 3.5% of the sample, which has about 260,000 distinct CDR3 sequences, about 5.2% seen once. Sequencing was performed on CD4+ T cells sorted from PBMCs, taken on the day of the yellow fever booster vaccination. The sequence came from a young man who received the YFV17D yellow fever vaccine. This rearrangement joins TRBV9 to TRBJ2-1; 10 nucleotides align to TRBD2. The CDR3 is CASSVEAGGALPNEQFF. The CDR3 DNA sequence: TGTGCCAGCAGCGTAGAAGCGGGGGGGGCACTACCCAATGAGCAGTTCTTC.